This T cell receptor beta chain was captured in a study of shared clonotypes between healthy human individuals. The CDR3 has 14 residues. Germline V CDR1 and CDR2: GTSNPN, SVGIG (reference sequence). The germline V and J ends were trimmed by 1 base and 0 bases, with 9 bases remaining between them. Repertoires were generated with immunoSEQ multiplex PCR, while TCRdb's copy carries only in-frame clones and drops some. The repertoire consists of approximately 810,000 clones, with 80% to 95% occurring once and the leading ten covering around 24%. CD45RO-negative, CCR7-positively selected cells formed the naive CD8 fraction, excluding terminally differentiated effector memory CD45RA+ cells.

The TCR sequence derives from a man between 25 and 39 years old in good health. The gene calls are TRBV30 and TRBJ1-1; D is possibly TRBD1 (6 bases). Input material: naive CD8+ T cells sorted from blood. CDR3 DNA sequence: TGTGCCTGGAGTGAACAGGGAATGAACACTGAAGCTTTCTTT. Translating gives CAWSEQGMNTEAFF.